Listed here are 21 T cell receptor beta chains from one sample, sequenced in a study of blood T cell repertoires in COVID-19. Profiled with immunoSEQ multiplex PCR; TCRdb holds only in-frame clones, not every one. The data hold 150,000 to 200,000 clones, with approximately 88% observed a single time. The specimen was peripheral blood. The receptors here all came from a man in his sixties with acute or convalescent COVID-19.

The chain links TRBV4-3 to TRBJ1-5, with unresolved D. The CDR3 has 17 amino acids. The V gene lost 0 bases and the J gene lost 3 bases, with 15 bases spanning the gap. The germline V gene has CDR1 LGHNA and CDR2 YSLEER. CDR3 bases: TGCGCCAGCAGCCAAGATACGTTCGTCGGGTTCAATCAGCCCCAGCATTTT. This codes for CASSQDTFVGFNQPQHF.

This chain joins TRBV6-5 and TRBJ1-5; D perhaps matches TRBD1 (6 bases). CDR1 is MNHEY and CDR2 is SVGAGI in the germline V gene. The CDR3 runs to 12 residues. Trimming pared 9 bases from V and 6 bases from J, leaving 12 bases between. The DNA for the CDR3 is TGTGCCAGTCAGGGGAGTGGTCAGCCCCAGCATTTT. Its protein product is CASQGSGQPQHF.

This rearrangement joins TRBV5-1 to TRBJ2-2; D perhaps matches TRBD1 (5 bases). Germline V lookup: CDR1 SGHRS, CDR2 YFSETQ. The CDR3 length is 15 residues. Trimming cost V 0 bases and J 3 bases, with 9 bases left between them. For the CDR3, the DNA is TGCGCCAGCAGCTTGGATAGGGGTGACACCGGGGAGCTGTTTTTT. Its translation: CASSLDRGDTGELFF.

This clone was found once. The chain's CDR3 is CASSALAGWSDTQYF. CDR3 coding DNA: TGCGCCAGCAGTGCACTAGCGGGGTGGTCAGATACGCAGTATTTT. The V call is TRBV10-1, the J call TRBJ2-3; 10 bases map to TRBD2. After removal of 4 bases from V and 4 bases from J, the junction contained 5 bases not matched to a gene. CDR3 length: 15 amino acids. The germline V gene encodes CDR1 WNHNN and CDR2 SYGVQD (reference sequence).

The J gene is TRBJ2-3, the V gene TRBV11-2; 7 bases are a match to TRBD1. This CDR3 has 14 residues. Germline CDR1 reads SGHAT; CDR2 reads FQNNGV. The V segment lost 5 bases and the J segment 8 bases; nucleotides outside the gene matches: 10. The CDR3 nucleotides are TGTGCCAGCAGCGCCGAGACAGGGCGTCGTACGCAGTATTTT. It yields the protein CASSAETGRRTQYF.

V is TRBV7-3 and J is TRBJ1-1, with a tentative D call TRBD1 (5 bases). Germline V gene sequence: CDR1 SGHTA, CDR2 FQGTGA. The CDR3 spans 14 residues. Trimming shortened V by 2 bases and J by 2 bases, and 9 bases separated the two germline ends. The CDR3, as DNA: TGTGCCAGCAGCTTATCGGGGGTCAACACTGAAGCTTTCTTT. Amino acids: CASSLSGVNTEAFF.

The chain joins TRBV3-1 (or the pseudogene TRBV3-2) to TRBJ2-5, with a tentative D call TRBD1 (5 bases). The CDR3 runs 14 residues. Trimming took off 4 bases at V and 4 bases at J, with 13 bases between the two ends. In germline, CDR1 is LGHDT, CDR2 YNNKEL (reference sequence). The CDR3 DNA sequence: TGTGCCAGCAGCCTAGGGGTGGCTCCAGAGACCCAGTACTTC. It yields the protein CASSLGVAPETQYF.

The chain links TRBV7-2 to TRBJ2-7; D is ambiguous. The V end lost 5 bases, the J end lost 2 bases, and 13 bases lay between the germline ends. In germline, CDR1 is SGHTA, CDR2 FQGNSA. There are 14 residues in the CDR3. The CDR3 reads CASSPPDSTYEQYF. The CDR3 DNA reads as TGTGCCAGCAGCCCCCCTGACTCAACCTACGAGCAGTACTTC.

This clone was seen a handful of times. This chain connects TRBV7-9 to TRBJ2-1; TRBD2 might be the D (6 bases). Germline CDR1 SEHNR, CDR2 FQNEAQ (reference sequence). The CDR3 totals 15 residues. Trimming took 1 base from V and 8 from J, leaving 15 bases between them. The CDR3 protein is CASSLELALIHEQFF. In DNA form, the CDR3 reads TGTGCCAGCAGCTTAGAACTAGCCTTGATCCATGAGCAGTTCTTC.

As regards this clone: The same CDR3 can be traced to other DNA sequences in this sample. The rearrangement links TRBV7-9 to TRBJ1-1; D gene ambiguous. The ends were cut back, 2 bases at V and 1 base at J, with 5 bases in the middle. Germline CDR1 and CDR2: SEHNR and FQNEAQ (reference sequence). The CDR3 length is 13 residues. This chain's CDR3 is CASSLQENTEAFF. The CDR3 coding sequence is TGTGCCAGCAGCTTACAGGAGAACACTGAAGCTTTCTTT.

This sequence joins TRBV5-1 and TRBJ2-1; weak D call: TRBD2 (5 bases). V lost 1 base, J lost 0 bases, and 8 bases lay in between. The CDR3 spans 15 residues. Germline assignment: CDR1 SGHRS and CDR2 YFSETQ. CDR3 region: CASSLLGSSYNEQFF. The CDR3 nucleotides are TGCGCCAGCAGCTTGCTGGGGAGCTCCTACAATGAGCAGTTCTTC.

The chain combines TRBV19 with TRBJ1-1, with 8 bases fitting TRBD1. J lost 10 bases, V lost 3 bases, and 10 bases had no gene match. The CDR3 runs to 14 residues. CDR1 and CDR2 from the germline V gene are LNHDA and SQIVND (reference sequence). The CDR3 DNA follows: TGTGCCAGTAGTATCTCACAGGGGGTCTCTGCAGCTTTCTTT. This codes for CASSISQGVSAAFF.

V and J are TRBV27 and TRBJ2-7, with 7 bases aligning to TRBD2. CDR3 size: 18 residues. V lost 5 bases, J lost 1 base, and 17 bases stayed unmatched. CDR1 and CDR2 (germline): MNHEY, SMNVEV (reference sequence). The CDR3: CASSPVPFSGGGSYEQYF. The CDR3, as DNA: TGTGCCAGCAGTCCCGTGCCCTTCTCGGGAGGTGGATCCTACGAGCAGTACTTC.

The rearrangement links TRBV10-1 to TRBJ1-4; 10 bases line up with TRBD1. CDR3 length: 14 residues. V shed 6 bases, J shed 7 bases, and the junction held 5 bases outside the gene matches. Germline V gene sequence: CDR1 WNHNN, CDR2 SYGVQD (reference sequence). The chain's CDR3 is CASRPTGGREKLFF. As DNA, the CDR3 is TGCGCCAGCAGACCGACAGGGGGCCGTGAAAAACTGTTTTTT.

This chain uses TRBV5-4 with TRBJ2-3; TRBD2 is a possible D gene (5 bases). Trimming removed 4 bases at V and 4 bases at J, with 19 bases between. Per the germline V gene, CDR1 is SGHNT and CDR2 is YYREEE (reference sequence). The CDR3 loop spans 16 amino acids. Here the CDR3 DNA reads TGTGCCAGCAGCCCCCGAGGAGGCCTGGGTTCAGATACGCAGTATTTT. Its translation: CASSPRGGLGSDTQYF.

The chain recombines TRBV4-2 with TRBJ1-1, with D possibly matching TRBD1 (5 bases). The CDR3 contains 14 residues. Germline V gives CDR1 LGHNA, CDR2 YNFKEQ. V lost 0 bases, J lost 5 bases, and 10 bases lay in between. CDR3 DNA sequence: TGTGCCAGCAGCCAAGATGTCGGGGGGACTGAAGCTTTCTTT. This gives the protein CASSQDVGGTEAFF.

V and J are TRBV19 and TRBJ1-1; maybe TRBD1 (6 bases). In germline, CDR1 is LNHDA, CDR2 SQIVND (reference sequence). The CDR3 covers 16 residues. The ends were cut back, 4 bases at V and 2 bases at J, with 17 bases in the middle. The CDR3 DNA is TGTGCCAGTAGTAACTCTTACGGGACAAGCAACACTGAAGCTTTCTTT. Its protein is CASSNSYGTSNTEAFF.

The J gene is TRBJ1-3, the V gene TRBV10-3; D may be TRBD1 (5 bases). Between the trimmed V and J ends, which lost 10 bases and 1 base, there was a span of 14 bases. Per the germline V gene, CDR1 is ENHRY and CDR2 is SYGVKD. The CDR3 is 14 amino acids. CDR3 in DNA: TGTGCCACCACAAAAGGGGATTCTGGAAACACCATATATTTT. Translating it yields CATTKGDSGNTIYF.

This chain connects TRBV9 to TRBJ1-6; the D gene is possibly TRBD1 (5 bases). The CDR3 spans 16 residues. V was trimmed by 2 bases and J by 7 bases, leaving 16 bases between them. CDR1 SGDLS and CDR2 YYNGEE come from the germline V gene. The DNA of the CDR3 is TGTGCCAGCAGCGTCCTTCAGACAGCAGTAAATTCACCCCTCCACTTT. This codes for CASSVLQTAVNSPLHF.

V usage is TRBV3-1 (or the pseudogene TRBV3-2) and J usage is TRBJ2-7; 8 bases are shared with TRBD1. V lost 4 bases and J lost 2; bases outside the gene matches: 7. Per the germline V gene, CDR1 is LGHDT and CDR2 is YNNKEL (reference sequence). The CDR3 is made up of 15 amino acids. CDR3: CASSLGVTGAYEQYF. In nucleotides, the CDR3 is TGTGCCAGCAGCCTAGGTGTGACAGGGGCCTACGAGCAGTACTTC.

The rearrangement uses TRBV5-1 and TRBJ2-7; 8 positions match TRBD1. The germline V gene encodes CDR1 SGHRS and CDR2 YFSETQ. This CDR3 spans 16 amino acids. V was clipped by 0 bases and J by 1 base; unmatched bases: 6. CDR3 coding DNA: TGCGCCAGCAGCTTGGCCGCGACAGGGGATTCCTACGAGCAGTACTTC. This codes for CASSLAATGDSYEQYF.